Below, 29 T cell receptor beta chains from the same sample are listed, as sequenced in a study of cytomegalovirus exposure and HLA in healthy donors. PCR was performed using 60 Vbeta and 13 Jbeta primers. Assay: immunoSEQ multiplex PCR; the TCRdb copy retains only in-frame clones and omits some. The table shows approximately 150,000 clones, with 75% to 80% occurring only once. The specimen sequenced was PBMCs. The receptors come from a male donor in good health and CMV-seronegative.

This chain connects TRBV29-1 to TRBJ2-2, with 7 bases identical to TRBD1. J lost 0 bases, V lost 4 bases, and 2 bases had no gene match. The germline gives CDR1 SQVTM, CDR2 ANQGSEA. CDR3 size: 14 residues. CDR3 sequence (DNA): TGCAGCGTTGGAGGGGGCTCGAACACCGGGGAGCTGTTTTTT. Translated, it gives CSVGGGSNTGELFF.

The rearrangement links TRBV6-5 to TRBJ2-7, with TRBD2 matching 9 bases. Germline loops: CDR1 MNHEY, CDR2 SVGAGI. V lost 0 bases and J lost 2; bases outside the gene matches: 2. The CDR3 length is 15 residues. CDR3 sequence reads: CASSYSREGPYEQYF. In DNA, the CDR3 is TGTGCCAGCAGTTACTCGCGGGAGGGCCCCTACGAGCAGTACTTC.

The gene calls are TRBV29-1 and TRBJ2-5; maybe TRBD2 (5 bases). Germline V gene sequence: CDR1 SQVTM, CDR2 ANQGSEA. There are 13 residues in the CDR3. The V end was cut by 4 bases, the J end by 5 bases, with 14 bases between. CDR3 DNA: TGCAGCGTTGGCGTCGGTACGGGGGAGACCCAGTACTTC. Residues: CSVGVGTGETQYF. Drawing the rest from reference TRBV29-1 and TRBJ2-5, the complete variable domain is SAVISQKPSRDICQRGTSLTIQCQVDSQVTMMFWYRQQPGQSLTLIATANQGSEATYESGFVIDKFPISRPNLTFSTLTVSNMSPEDSSIYLCSVGVGTGETQYFGPGTRLLVL.

This chain uses TRBV28 with TRBJ2-2; tentatively, D is TRBD2 (5 bases). This CDR3 spans 16 amino acids. The germline V gene encodes CDR1 MDHEN and CDR2 SYDVKM. V shed 2 bases and J shed 4 bases, with 14 bases lying between them. CDR3 nucleotide sequence: TGTGCCAGCAGTTTACTAGGGTTGGCGGGCACCGGGGAGCTGTTTTTT. As protein: CASSLLGLAGTGELFF.

This clone has a handful of counts. J is TRBJ2-5 and V is TRBV7-2; perhaps TRBD2 as D (5 bases). V was pared by 5 bases and J by 2 bases, with 12 bases between. Germline V lookup: CDR1 SGHTA, CDR2 FQGNSA. The CDR3 sequence is 14 residues long. CDR3 bases: TGTGCCAGCAGCGCGGACTGGAATCAAGAGACCCAGTACTTC. This translates into CASSADWNQETQYF.

The chain links TRBV2 to TRBJ2-7, with 7 bases fitting TRBD1. From germline, CDR1 is SNHLY and CDR2 FYNNEI. The V gene end was trimmed by 7 bases and the J gene end by 4 bases; junction bases not matched to a gene: 13. CDR3 size: 15 residues. CDR3 residues: CASNLNRGQGYEQYF. CDR3 DNA sequence: TGTGCCAGCAACTTAAACAGGGGCCAAGGGTACGAGCAGTACTTC.

This clone was detected only a few times. J is TRBJ1-2 and V is TRBV6-6; 7 bases line up with TRBD1. Germline CDR1 reads MNHNY; CDR2 reads SVGAGI (reference sequence). The CDR3 totals 16 residues. Trimming at V came to 2 bases and at J to 8 bases, leaving 14 bases not matched to a gene. CDR3 residues: CASSYPRGTGAEGYTF. The CDR3 DNA follows: TGTGCCAGCAGTTACCCCCGCGGCACAGGGGCGGAGGGCTACACCTTC.

This clone has only one observation. V is TRBV10-3 and J is TRBJ2-5; 7 positions agree with TRBD1. The J call is uncertain, as TRBJ2-7 better fits the DNA end. The germline gives CDR1 ENHRY, CDR2 SYGVKD. This CDR3 has 13 amino acids. The CDR3 DNA reads TGTGCCATCAGCGGACAGGCAACGTACGAGCAGTACTTC. Protein product: CAISGQATYEQYF.

V usage is TRBV30 and J usage is TRBJ1-5; D not resolved. Trimming shortened V by 4 bases and J by 5 bases, and 12 bases separated the two germline ends. CDR3 length: 13 amino acids. Looked up from germline, CDR1 is GTSNPN and CDR2 is SVGIG (reference sequence). The CDR3 nucleotides are TGTGCCTGGACCCACGGGTTCGATCAGCCCCAGCATTTT. Protein: CAWTHGFDQPQHF.

This clone turned up a few times. The chain links TRBV5-1 to TRBJ1-5; 11 nucleotides match TRBD1. The CDR3 is made up of 16 amino acids. Losses at the gene ends were 0 bases for V and 8 bases for J; bases not matched to a gene: 7. CDR1 and CDR2 from the germline V gene are SGHRS and YFSETQ. The CDR3 sequence: CASSLVEDRGLKPQHF. As DNA, the CDR3 is TGCGCCAGCAGCTTGGTAGAGGACAGGGGGCTTAAGCCCCAGCATTTT.

In DNA, the CDR3 is TGCGCCAGCAGCTCCTCCACAGGGGGCGATCAGCCCCAGCATTTT. Encoded protein: CASSSSTGGDQPQHF. The chain carries TRBV5-1 and TRBJ1-5; TRBD1 matches 9 bases. V was pared by 3 bases and J by 5 bases, with 6 bases of the junction left unmatched. The CDR3 has 15 amino acids. The germline V gene has CDR1 SGHRS and CDR2 YFSETQ.

This clone was counted once. The sample has other DNA sequences that encode this CDR3 too. The chain couples TRBV5-1 to TRBJ1-1, with D possibly TRBD1 on 5 matching bases. The germline V gene encodes CDR1 SGHRS and CDR2 YFSETQ. The length of the CDR3 is 14 residues. V was cut by 2 bases and J by 5 bases, with 13 bases left in between. CDR3 coding DNA: TGCGCCAGCAGCTTAGGGCAGGGAGGGACTGAAGCTTTCTTT. Its translation is CASSLGQGGTEAFF.

A note on this clone: Its ends do not fully match the called genes, so a read error is possible. The chain joins TRBV5-4 to TRBJ1-2; D is possibly TRBD1 (6 bases). Germline lookup yields CDR1 SGHNT and CDR2 YYREEE (reference sequence). The CDR3 covers 13 residues. CDR3 coding DNA: TGTGCCAACAGCTTTGGACAGAACTATGGCTACACCTTC. This codes for CANSFGQNYGYTF.

The gene calls are TRBV30 and TRBJ1-3; 7 bases line up with TRBD1. This CDR3 is built from 11 residues. The V gene end was trimmed by 5 bases and the J gene end by 6 bases; junction bases not matched to a gene: 1. Germline CDR1 GTSNPN, CDR2 SVGIG (reference sequence). The CDR3 loop reads CAWDRANTIYF. CDR3 in DNA: TGTGCCTGGGACAGGGCAAACACCATATATTTT.

The chain couples TRBV19 to TRBJ1-5, with D perhaps TRBD1 (6 bases). The V end was cut by 6 bases, the J end by 0 bases, with 12 bases between. Germline V CDR1 and CDR2: LNHDA, SQIVND (reference sequence). This CDR3 is built from 15 residues. DNA of the CDR3: TGTGCCAGTAGCAGACAGGTTTATAGCAATCAGCCCCAGCATTTT. It is translated as CASSRQVYSNQPQHF.

In nucleotides, the CDR3 is TGTGCCAGCAGTTTGGAGCCGGGCCAGGGAACCTACGAGCAGTACTTC. This encodes CASSLEPGQGTYEQYF. The chain recombines TRBV2 with TRBJ2-7; perhaps TRBD1 as D (5 bases). V lost 5 bases and J lost 2, with 19 bases in between. This CDR3 comprises 16 residues. The germline V gene encodes CDR1 SNHLY and CDR2 FYNNEI.

The count of this clone is one. The gene calls are TRBV7-2 and TRBJ1-2, with no clear D. V was clipped by 5 bases and J by 8 bases, with 15 bases between them. The CDR3 is 13 amino acids. Looked up from germline, CDR1 is SGHTA and CDR2 is FQGNSA. The CDR3 loop reads CASSGDKLGGYTF. In DNA, the CDR3 is TGTGCCAGCAGCGGCGACAAGCTCGGAGGCTACACCTTC.

The chain couples TRBV30 to TRBJ1-3, with unresolved D. Per germline, CDR1 GTSNPN and CDR2 SVGIG (reference sequence). Trimming took off 0 bases at V and 4 bases at J, with 10 bases between the two ends. The length of the CDR3 is 14 residues. CDR3 sequence reads: CAWSVRGYGNTIYF. CDR3 DNA: TGTGCCTGGAGTGTACGAGGGTACGGAAACACCATATATTTT.

This rearrangement joins TRBV9 to TRBJ1-6, with 9 bases aligning to TRBD1. Germline V gene lookup returns CDR1 SGDLS and CDR2 YYNGEE. The CDR3 sequence is 14 residues long. V lost 4 bases to trimming and J lost 10 bases; unmatched junction nucleotides: 6. CDR3 residues: CASSPDRGESPLHF. Written as DNA, the CDR3 is TGTGCCAGCAGCCCGGACAGGGGAGAATCACCCCTCCACTTT.

Here the CDR3 DNA reads TGTGCCAGTAGTATCGGTACAGGAAAAGGAAACACCATATATTTT. The encoded protein is CASSIGTGKGNTIYF. This rearrangement joins TRBV19 to TRBJ1-3, with a possible D match to TRBD1 (5 bases). V lost 3 bases, J lost 4 bases, and 13 bases lay in between. Germline V CDR1 and CDR2: LNHDA, SQIVND (reference sequence). The CDR3 covers 15 residues.

The V and J genes are TRBV15 and TRBJ2-5; no clear D gene. CDR3 length equals 12 residues. Trimming cost V 3 bases and J 4 bases, with 6 bases left between them. Looked up from germline, CDR1 is LNHNV and CDR2 is YYDKDF (reference sequence). The CDR3 DNA sequence: TGTGCCACCAGCAGGGGCCCAGAGACCCAGTACTTC. This gives the protein CATSRGPETQYF.

The rearrangement joins TRBV11-3 to TRBJ2-2, with 8 bases identical to TRBD1. Germline V gene lookup returns CDR1 SGHNT and CDR2 YENEEA. CDR3 length: 15 residues. V lost 5 bases, J lost 4 bases, and 6 bases stayed unmatched. The DNA for the CDR3 is TGTGCCAGCAGCCCGCGGACAGGGCCCACCGGGGAGCTGTTTTTT. Its translation: CASSPRTGPTGELFF.

This chain connects TRBV6-1 to TRBJ2-6, with D possibly matching TRBD1 (5 bases). CDR1 MNHNS and CDR2 SASEGT come from the germline V gene. The ends were cut back, 3 bases at V and 4 bases at J, with 13 bases in the middle. The length of the CDR3 is 16 residues. CDR3 amino acids: CASSEEQVSGANVLTF. In DNA form, the CDR3 reads TGTGCCAGCAGTGAGGAACAGGTCTCAGGGGCCAACGTCCTGACTTTC.

The chain links TRBV18 to TRBJ2-3, with 8 bases lining up with TRBD2. This CDR3 has 18 amino acids. V gave up 3 bases and J gave up 0 bases; unmatched junction bases: 11. Germline V gene sequence: CDR1 KGHSH, CDR2 LQKENI. The chain's CDR3 is CASSPLSAGGASTDTQYF. The CDR3 coding sequence is TGTGCCAGCTCACCCCTGAGCGCGGGAGGTGCTAGCACAGATACGCAGTATTTT.

Only a few counts were recorded for this clone. For the CDR3, the DNA is TGTGCCAGCAGTCCAGGGGACAGATACACCGGGGAGCTGTTTTTT. This gives the protein CASSPGDRYTGELFF. The J gene is TRBJ2-2, the V gene TRBV27; 7 bases match TRBD1. CDR1 and CDR2 (germline): MNHEY, SMNVEV (reference sequence). With V trimmed by 5 bases and J by 3 bases, 6 bases remained unmatched. The CDR3 runs 15 residues.

The chain combines TRBV9 with TRBJ2-7; possible D gene TRBD1, 6 bases. Germline V gene sequence: CDR1 SGDLS, CDR2 YYNGEE. Trimming shortened V by 0 bases and J by 2 bases, and 12 bases separated the two germline ends. This CDR3 region has 15 residues. CDR3 sequence reads: CASSVETGVTYEQYF. In DNA form, the CDR3 reads TGTGCCAGCAGCGTAGAGACAGGAGTTACCTACGAGCAGTACTTC.

The chain employs TRBV2 and TRBJ2-3, with a possible D match to TRBD1 (6 bases). Germline V gene sequence: CDR1 SNHLY, CDR2 FYNNEI. This CDR3 is built from 13 residues. Trimming stripped 4 bases from V and 5 bases from J, with 10 bases between. CDR3 amino acids: CASSAGRGDTQYF. The CDR3 nucleotides are TGTGCCAGCAGTGCGGGCAGGGGAGATACGCAGTATTTT.

V usage is TRBV6-5 and J usage is TRBJ1-2; no definite D call. The CDR3 is made up of 15 amino acids. Germline loops: CDR1 MNHEY, CDR2 SVGAGI. Trimming removed 0 bases from V and 7 bases from J, with 15 bases in between. The DNA of the CDR3 is TGTGCCAGCAGTTACTCGTCGGGAAGGTTAAGTGGCTACACCTTC. This gives the protein CASSYSSGRLSGYTF.

This clone was picked up a small number of times. The chain couples TRBV25-1 to TRBJ1-2; tentatively, D is TRBD1 (6 bases). V lost 2 bases and J 13 bases, leaving 17 bases between the germline ends. Germline loops: CDR1 MGHDK, CDR2 SYGVNS. This CDR3 is 13 amino acids long. The CDR3 region has the DNA TGTGCCAGCAGTGAAGTGGACAGAGGTGCGCCCACCTTC. Amino acid sequence: CASSEVDRGAPTF.